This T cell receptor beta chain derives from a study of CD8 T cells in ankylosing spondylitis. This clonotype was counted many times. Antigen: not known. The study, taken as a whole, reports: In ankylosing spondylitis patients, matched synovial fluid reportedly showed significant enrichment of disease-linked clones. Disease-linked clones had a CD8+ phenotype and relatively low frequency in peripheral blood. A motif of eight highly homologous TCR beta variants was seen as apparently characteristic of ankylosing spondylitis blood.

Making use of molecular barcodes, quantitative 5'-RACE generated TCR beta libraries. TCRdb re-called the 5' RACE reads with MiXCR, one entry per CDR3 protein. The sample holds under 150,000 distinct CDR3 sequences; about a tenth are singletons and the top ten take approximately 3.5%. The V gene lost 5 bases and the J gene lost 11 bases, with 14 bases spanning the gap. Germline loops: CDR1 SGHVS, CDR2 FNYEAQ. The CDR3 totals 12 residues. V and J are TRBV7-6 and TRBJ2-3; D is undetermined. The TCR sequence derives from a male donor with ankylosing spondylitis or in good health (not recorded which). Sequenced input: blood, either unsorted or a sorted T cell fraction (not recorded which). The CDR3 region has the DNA TGTGCCAGCAGCCCTCAAAGGAGTAAGCAGTATTTT. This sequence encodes CASSPQRSKQYF.